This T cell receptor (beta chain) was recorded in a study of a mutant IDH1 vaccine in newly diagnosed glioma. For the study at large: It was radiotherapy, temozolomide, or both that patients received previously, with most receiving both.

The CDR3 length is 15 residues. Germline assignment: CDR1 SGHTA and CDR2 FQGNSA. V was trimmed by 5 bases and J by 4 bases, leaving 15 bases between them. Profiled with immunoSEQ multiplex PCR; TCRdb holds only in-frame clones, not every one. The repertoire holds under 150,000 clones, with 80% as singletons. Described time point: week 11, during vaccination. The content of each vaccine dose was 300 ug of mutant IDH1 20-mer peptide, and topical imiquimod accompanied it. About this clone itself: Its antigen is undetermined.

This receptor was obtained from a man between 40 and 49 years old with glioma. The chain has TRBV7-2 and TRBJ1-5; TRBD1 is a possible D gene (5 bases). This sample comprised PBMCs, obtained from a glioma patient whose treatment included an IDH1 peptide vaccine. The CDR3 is CASSASGDRNQPQHF. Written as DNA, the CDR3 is TGTGCCAGCAGCGCTAGCGGGGACCGAAATCAGCCCCAGCATTTT.